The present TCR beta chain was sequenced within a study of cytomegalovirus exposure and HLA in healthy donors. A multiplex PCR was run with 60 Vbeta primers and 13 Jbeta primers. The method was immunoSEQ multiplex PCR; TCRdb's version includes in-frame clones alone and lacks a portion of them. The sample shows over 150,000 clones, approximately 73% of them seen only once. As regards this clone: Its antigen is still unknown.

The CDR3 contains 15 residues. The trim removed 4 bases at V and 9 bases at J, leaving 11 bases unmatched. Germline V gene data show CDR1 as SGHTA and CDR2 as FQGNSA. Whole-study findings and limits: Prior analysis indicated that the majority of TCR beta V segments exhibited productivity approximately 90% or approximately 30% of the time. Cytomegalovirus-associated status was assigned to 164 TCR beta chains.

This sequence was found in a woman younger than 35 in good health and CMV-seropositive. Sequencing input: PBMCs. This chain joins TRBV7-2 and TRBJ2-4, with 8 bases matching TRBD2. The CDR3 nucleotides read TGTGCCAGCAGCTCAACGGGGGGGCCGGGTGCCATTCAGTACTTC. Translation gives CASSSTGGPGAIQYF.